This entry lists 14 T cell receptor beta chains sequenced from one sample in a study of T cells in tumors after PD-1 blockade. TCRdb keeps only in-frame clones here, not all; method: immunoSEQ multiplex PCR. Found here are roughly 14,000 clones, approximately 80% of them singletons; the top ten hold under 25%. This specimen consisted of PBMCs, obtained after anti-PD-1 treatment. The receptors shown here come from a human donor with basal cell carcinoma.

The chain employs TRBV6-1 and TRBJ2-5, with D tentatively TRBD2 (5 bases). The CDR3 length is 15 residues. Between the trimmed V and J ends, which lost 1 base and 5 bases, there was a span of 14 bases. CDR1 and CDR2 from the germline V gene are MNHNS and SASEGT. As DNA, the CDR3 is TGTGCCAGCAGTGAAGGTGCTCGGGATGGGGAGACCCAGTACTTC. Translated: CASSEGARDGETQYF.

The chain is built from TRBV2 and TRBJ2-1, with 7 positions matching TRBD2. The CDR3 has 19 amino acids. Germline V gene sequence: CDR1 SNHLY, CDR2 FYNNEI. This CDR3 is CPTSDGWAGEGSSYNEQFF. Written as DNA, the CDR3 is TGTCCCACCAGTGACGGGTGGGCGGGGGAGGGGAGCTCCTACAATGAGCAGTTCTTC.

The chain uses TRBV7-9 and TRBJ1-5, with 7 positions matching TRBD1. Germline CDR1 SEHNR, CDR2 FQNEAQ (reference sequence). V lost 4 bases, J lost 3 bases, and 3 bases stayed unmatched. The CDR3 is 14 amino acids. DNA for the CDR3: TGTGCCAGCAGCTCGCAGGGGGACAATCAGCCCCAGCATTTT. It translates to CASSSQGDNQPQHF.

In DNA form, the CDR3 reads TGCGCCAGCAGCCAACCCGGACTAGCGGGAGGAATCGTCGCAGATACGCAGTATTTT. Its translation is CASSQPGLAGGIVADTQYF. The chain uses TRBV4-1 and TRBJ2-3, with 14 bases fitting TRBD2. Germline V gene sequence: CDR1 MGHRA, CDR2 YSYEKL. Trimming took 2 bases from V and 4 from J; bases not matched to a gene: 11. The CDR3 totals 19 residues.

The rearrangement joins TRBV7-9 to TRBJ2-2; perhaps TRBD2 as D (6 bases). Trimming cost V 6 bases and J 5 bases, with 16 bases left between them. Germline-derived CDR1 and CDR2 are SEHNR and FQNEAQ (reference sequence). CDR3 length equals 15 residues. This CDR3 reads CASSLFGGKTGELFF. The CDR3 nucleotides are TGTGCCAGCAGTCTATTTGGAGGGAAAACCGGGGAGCTGTTTTTT.

This clone has only one observation. V usage is TRBV9 and J usage is TRBJ1-5, with D uncertain. Germline CDR1 SGDLS, CDR2 YYNGEE. The CDR3 runs 14 residues. With 0 bases removed from V and 10 bases from J, the gap between germline ends came to 14 bases. DNA of the CDR3: TGTGCCAGCAGCGTAGGTGACGATTGGGGACCCCAGCATTTT. Translation: CASSVGDDWGPQHF.

This clone turned up a few times. V and J are TRBV15 and TRBJ2-5, with TRBD2 matching 14 bases. Germline lookup yields CDR1 LNHNV and CDR2 YYDKDF (reference sequence). V lost 2 bases and J lost 4; bases outside the gene matches: 9. This CDR3 has 18 residues. CDR3 sequence reads: CATSRKGLAGAEGETQYF. The CDR3 DNA follows: TGTGCCACCAGCAGAAAGGGACTAGCGGGGGCCGAGGGAGAGACCCAGTACTTC.

The chain uses TRBV5-1 and TRBJ1-4; unclear D gene. CDR3 size: 15 residues. Between the trimmed V and J ends, which lost 0 bases and 0 bases, there was a span of 6 bases. Germline V CDR1 and CDR2: SGHRS, YFSETQ. The CDR3 region has the DNA TGCGCCAGCAGCTTGGATCGAGCAACTAATGAAAAACTGTTTTTT. Encoded protein: CASSLDRATNEKLFF.

In its sample, this clone was seen once. The V and J genes are TRBV30 and TRBJ1-3; possible D gene TRBD1, 5 bases. This CDR3 spans 14 amino acids. V dropped 4 bases and J dropped 0 bases, with 10 bases sitting between them. Germline loops: CDR1 GTSNPN, CDR2 SVGIG (reference sequence). CDR3 region: CAWTTGYSGNTIYF. The CDR3 region has the DNA TGTGCCTGGACAACAGGTTACTCTGGAAACACCATATATTTT. The full variable domain, completed using reference TRBV30 and TRBJ1-3, is SQTIHQWPATLVQPVGSPLSLECTVEGTSNPNLYWYRQAAGRGLQLLFYSVGIGQISSEVPQNLSASRPQDRQFILSSKKLLLSDSGFYLCAWTTGYSGNTIYFGEGSWLTVV.

This rearrangement joins TRBV6-5 to TRBJ1-2; D may be TRBD1 (5 bases). This CDR3 is built from 13 residues. Germline V lookup: CDR1 MNHEY, CDR2 SVGAGI. V gave up 5 bases and J gave up 0 bases, with 7 bases separating them. The DNA for the CDR3 is TGTGCCAGCAGTCCCAGGGCTAACTATGGCTACACCTTC. This encodes CASSPRANYGYTF.

The chain is built from TRBV18 and TRBJ1-1; the D gene is possibly TRBD1 (6 bases). This CDR3 has 15 amino acids. The ends were cut back, 1 base at V and 4 bases at J, with 13 bases in the middle. Per germline, CDR1 KGHSH and CDR2 LQKENI. CDR3 residues: CASSPLKGGGTEAFF. As DNA, the CDR3 is TGTGCCAGCTCACCACTGAAGGGAGGGGGCACTGAAGCTTTCTTT.

This clone came up a few times. V is TRBV4-3 and J is TRBJ1-3, with D possibly TRBD1 on 6 matching bases. From germline, CDR1 is LGHNA and CDR2 YSLEER. This CDR3 is built from 16 residues. V shed 0 bases and J shed 3 bases, with 12 bases lying between them. The CDR3 region is CASSQEQGKFGNTIYF. In DNA form, the CDR3 reads TGCGCCAGCAGCCAAGAGCAGGGGAAGTTTGGAAACACCATATATTTT.

The chain carries TRBV10-1 and TRBJ2-5, with 12 bases that match TRBD1. Germline V gene sequence: CDR1 WNHNN, CDR2 SYGVQD (reference sequence). CDR3 length equals 22 residues. With V trimmed by 6 bases and J by 5 bases, 28 bases remained unmatched. The CDR3 sequence is CASRGQGATSSGGHEWRETQYF. The CDR3 coding sequence is TGCGCCAGCAGGGGACAGGGGGCAACTTCGAGCGGGGGACACGAATGGCGGGAGACCCAGTACTTC.

The CDR3 coding sequence is TGTGCCAGCAGCTTCGGCGGGACCAAGGGGGGTGAGCAGTTCTTC. Translating gives CASSFGGTKGGEQFF. The V and J genes are TRBV13 and TRBJ2-1; tentatively, D is TRBD1 or TRBD2 (6 bases each). Germline V lookup: CDR1 PRHDT, CDR2 FYEKMQ (reference sequence). This CDR3 comprises 15 residues. V was shortened by 3 bases and J by 9 bases, with 18 bases between the two germline ends.